Reported below is one T cell receptor (beta chain). Its antigen is currently unknown. The data originate from a study of cytomegalovirus exposure and HLA in healthy donors. Findings and limits, study-wide: Most TCR sequences showed up rarely, but some public TCRs showed up in many donors. It was found in a later analysis that first-cohort TCR clusters tended to co-occur in the 90 to 150 validation repertoires. Through in vitro validation, three CMV-associated chains were shown to be specific for CMV antigens.

Data came from immunoSEQ multiplex PCR; TCRdb stores just in-frame clones and leaves some out. Among 90,000 to 130,000 clones, approximately 89% were seen once, and the ten largest hold 1.9%. This CDR3 contains 15 residues. Germline-derived CDR1 and CDR2 are SGHRS and YFSETQ. V lost 4 bases and J lost 4, with 17 bases in between. This receptor was identified in a woman aged 18-29 years in good health and CMV-seronegative. Specimen: PBMCs. The chain uses TRBV5-1 and TRBJ1-1; perhaps TRBD1 as D (5 bases). The CDR3 loop is CASSPEGQPGTEAFF. The CDR3 DNA reads TGCGCCAGCAGCCCGGAAGGACAACCGGGCACTGAAGCTTTCTTT.